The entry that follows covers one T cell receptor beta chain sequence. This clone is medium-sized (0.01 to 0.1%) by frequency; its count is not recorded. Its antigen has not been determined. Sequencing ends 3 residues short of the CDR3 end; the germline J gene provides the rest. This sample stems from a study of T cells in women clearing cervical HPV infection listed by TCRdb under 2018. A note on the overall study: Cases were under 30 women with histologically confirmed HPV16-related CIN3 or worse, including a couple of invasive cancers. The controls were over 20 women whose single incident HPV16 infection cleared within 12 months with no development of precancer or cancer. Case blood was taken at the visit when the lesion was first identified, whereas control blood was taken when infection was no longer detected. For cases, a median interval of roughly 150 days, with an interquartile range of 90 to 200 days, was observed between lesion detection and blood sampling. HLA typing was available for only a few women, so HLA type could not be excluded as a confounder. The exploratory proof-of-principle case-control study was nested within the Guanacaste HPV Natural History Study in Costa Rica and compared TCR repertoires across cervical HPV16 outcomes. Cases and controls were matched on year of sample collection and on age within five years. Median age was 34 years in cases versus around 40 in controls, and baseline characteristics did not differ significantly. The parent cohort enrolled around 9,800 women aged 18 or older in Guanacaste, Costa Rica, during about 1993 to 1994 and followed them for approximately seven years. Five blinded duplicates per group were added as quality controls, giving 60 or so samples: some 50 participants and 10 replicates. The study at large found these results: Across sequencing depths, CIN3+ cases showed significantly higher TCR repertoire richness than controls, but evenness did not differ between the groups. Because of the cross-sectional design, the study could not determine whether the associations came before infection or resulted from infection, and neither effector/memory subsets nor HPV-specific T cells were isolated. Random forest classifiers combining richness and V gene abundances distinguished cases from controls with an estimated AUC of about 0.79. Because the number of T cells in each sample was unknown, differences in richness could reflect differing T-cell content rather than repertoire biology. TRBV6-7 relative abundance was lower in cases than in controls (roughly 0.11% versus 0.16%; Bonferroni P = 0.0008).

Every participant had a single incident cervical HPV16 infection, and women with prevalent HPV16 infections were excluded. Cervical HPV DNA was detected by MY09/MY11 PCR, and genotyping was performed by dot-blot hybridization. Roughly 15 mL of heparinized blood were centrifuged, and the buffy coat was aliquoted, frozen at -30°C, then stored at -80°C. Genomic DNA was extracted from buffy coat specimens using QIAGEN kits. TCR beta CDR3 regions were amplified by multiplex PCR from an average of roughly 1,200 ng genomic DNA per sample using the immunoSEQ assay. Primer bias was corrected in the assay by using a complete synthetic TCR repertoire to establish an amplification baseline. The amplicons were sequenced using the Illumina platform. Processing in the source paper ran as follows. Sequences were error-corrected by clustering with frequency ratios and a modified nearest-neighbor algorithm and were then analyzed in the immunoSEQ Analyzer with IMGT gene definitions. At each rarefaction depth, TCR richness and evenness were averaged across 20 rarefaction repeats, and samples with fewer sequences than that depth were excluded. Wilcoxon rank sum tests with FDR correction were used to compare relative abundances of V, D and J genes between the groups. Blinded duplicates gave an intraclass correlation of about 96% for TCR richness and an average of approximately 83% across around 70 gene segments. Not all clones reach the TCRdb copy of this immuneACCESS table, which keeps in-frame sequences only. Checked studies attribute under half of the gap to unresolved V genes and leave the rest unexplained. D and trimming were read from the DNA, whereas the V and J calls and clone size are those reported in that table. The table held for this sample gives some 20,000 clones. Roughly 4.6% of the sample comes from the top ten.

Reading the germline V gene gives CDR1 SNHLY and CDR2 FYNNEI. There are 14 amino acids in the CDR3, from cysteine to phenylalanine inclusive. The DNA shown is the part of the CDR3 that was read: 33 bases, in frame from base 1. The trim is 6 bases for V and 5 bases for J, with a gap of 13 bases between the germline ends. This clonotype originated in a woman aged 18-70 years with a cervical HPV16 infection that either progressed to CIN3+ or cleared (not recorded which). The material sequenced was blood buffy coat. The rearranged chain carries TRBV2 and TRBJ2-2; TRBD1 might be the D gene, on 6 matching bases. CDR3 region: CASSPDRTTGELFF. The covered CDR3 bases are TGTGCCAGCAGCCCGGACAGAACGACCGGGGAG.